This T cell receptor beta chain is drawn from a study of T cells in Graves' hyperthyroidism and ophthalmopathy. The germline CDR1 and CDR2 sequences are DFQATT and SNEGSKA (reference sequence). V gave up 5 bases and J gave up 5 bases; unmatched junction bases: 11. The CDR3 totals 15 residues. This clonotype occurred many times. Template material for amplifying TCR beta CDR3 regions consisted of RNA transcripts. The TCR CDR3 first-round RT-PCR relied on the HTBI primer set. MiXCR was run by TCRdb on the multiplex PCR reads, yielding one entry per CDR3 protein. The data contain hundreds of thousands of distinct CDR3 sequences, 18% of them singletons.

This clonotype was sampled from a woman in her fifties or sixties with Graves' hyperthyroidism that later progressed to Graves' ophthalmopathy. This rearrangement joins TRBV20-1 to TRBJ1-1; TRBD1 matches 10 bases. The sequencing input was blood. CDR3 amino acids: CSACHPGQGRTEAFF. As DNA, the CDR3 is TGCAGTGCTTGTCATCCGGGACAGGGGAGGACTGAAGCTTTCTTT.